This TCR beta chain stems from a study of OX40 agonist ivuxolimab in advanced cancers. Profiling relied on immunoSEQ multiplex PCR, and the TCRdb table lists in-frame clones only, not all of them. The sample includes more than 60,000 clones, 90% to 95% of them seen just once. The CDR3 spans 16 residues. Germline lookup yields CDR1 MNHEY and CDR2 SMNVEV (reference sequence). Trimming removed 5 bases from V and 7 bases from J; junction bases left unmatched: 14. The chain has TRBV27 and TRBJ2-1; TRBD2 matches 7 bases. Specimen: CD4+ or CD8+ T cells sorted from blood, collected in a trial of the OX40 agonist ivuxolimab. The sequence was collected from an adult with an advanced solid tumor such as melanoma, head and neck, liver or kidney cancer. CDR3 residues: CASSPAGAGAGNEQFF. CDR3 bases: TGTGCCAGCAGTCCCGCCGGGGCGGGAGCCGGGAATGAGCAGTTCTTC.